Each of the 5 T cell receptor beta chains below was sequenced from the same sample in a study of regulatory and conventional T cells in RAG deficiency. Clones were sequenced by immunoSEQ multiplex PCR, and TCRdb holds only the in-frame ones, with some missing. The sample includes 30,000 to 40,000 clones, around nine tenths of them seen just once. Separately, the same data were catalogued under a study of regulatory T cells. According to that study: Primers: 52 TRBV forward and 13 TRBJ reverse.

Sequencing input: CD8+ T cells sorted from blood. All receptors come from a human donor in good health.

The chain joins TRBV19 to TRBJ1-2, with 7 bases identical to TRBD1. V lost 3 bases to trimming and J lost 6 bases; unmatched junction nucleotides: 10. Germline V gene data show CDR1 as LNHDA and CDR2 as SQIVND (reference sequence). The CDR3 is 15 amino acids. This CDR3 is CASSMGTAEGDGYTF. In nucleotides, the CDR3 is TGTGCCAGTAGTATGGGGACAGCAGAGGGGGATGGCTACACCTTC.

The V call is TRBV19, the J call TRBJ1-5; 7 nucleotides agree with TRBD1. CDR3 length: 16 residues. CDR1 and CDR2 (germline): LNHDA, SQIVND (reference sequence). Germline trimming cut 7 bases from V and 5 bases from J; bases unmatched to any gene: 14. In DNA, the CDR3 is TGTGCCAGTACCCCGGTGTCAGGGGGTATGGATCAGCCCCAGCATTTT. Protein: CASTPVSGGMDQPQHF.

The V call is TRBV29-1, the J call TRBJ2-1; TRBD2 aligns across 7 bases. CDR3 size: 13 residues. The germline V gene has CDR1 SQVTM and CDR2 ANQGSEA. The junction had 9 bases not matched to a gene; V was cut back by 4 bases and J by 9 bases. CDR3 in DNA: TGCAGCGTTGGTTCACTAGCGCTGGGTGAGCAGTTCTTC. This sequence encodes CSVGSLALGEQFF.

This chain joins TRBV27 and TRBJ2-1, with TRBD1 identical over 10 bases. There are 14 residues in the CDR3. The trim removed 5 bases at V and 9 bases at J, leaving 7 bases unmatched. Looked up from germline, CDR1 is MNHEY and CDR2 is SMNVEV (reference sequence). Written as DNA, the CDR3 is TGTGCCAGCAGTGTCGGACAGGGGGTAGGTGAGCAGTTCTTC. Protein sequence: CASSVGQGVGEQFF.

The chain has TRBV19 and TRBJ1-2; 12 bases align to TRBD1. Looked up from germline, CDR1 is LNHDA and CDR2 is SQIVND (reference sequence). There are 14 residues in the CDR3. V shed 10 bases, J shed 4 bases, and the junction held 7 bases outside the gene matches. The CDR3 is CATQGTGGIYGYTF. CDR3 in DNA: TGTGCCACCCAAGGGACAGGGGGCATCTATGGCTACACCTTC.